This T cell receptor (beta chain) was recorded in a study of blood T cell repertoires in COVID-19. Study background: Donors in the United States, Italy and Spain gave samples during acute or convalescent COVID-19.

Generated by immunoSEQ multiplex PCR, the TCRdb table keeps only in-frame clones and is missing some. Among tens of thousands of clones listed, around 80% were seen once. This CDR3 comprises 15 residues. V trimming: 8 bases; J trimming: 7 bases; junction bases outside the gene matches: 8. Germline CDR1 and CDR2: MNHNY and SVGAGI (reference sequence). The sample taken for sequencing was peripheral blood. The chain combines TRBV6-6 with TRBJ2-1; the match to TRBD2 covers 13 bases. The sequence came from a woman older than 75 with acute or convalescent COVID-19. CDR3 residues: CASGKLAGGQNEQFF. In DNA, the CDR3 is TGTGCCAGCGGCAAACTAGCGGGGGGGCAAAATGAGCAGTTCTTC.